The rows below give T cell receptor beta chains drawn from one sample of a study of cytomegalovirus exposure and HLA in healthy donors. This table comes from immunoSEQ multiplex PCR, and its TCRdb copy is limited to in-frame clones, with some not included. The repertoire holds hundreds of thousands of clones, around 90% seen once, with 2% to 2.5% in the top ten. The sequenced material came from PBMCs. The receptors derive from a woman aged 18 to 35 in good health and CMV-seropositive. CDR3s include the opening cysteine and the closing phenylalanine or tryptophan. D genes are given only for firm matches. Clone size is shown for a subset of rows, as once, few, many or a class of expanded clone.

TRBJ2-5,-,TRBV27,-,TGTGCCAGCAGTCAGGAGGGTTACCAAGAGACCCAGTACTTC,CASSQEGYQETQYF
TRBJ1-1,TRBD1,TRBV28,-,TGTGCCAGCAGTTTTGCGGACAGGGGGACTGAAGCTTTCTTT,CASSFADRGTEAFF
TRBJ2-5,TRBD1,TRBV7-9,-,TGTGCCAGCAGGGTCGGACAGGGAAGTGCGGAGACCCAGTACTTC,CASRVGQGSAETQYF
TRBJ1-5,TRBD1,TRBV7-9,-,TGTGCCAGCAGCTTAGGACAGGGTTATCAGCCCCAGCATTTT,CASSLGQGYQPQHF
TRBJ1-2,-,TRBV19,-,TGTGCCAGTAGCGAAGACAGCTCATACGCAGGCTATGGCTACACCTTC,CASSEDSSYAGYGYTF
TRBJ1-4,TRBD1,TRBV7-9,-,TGTGCCAGCAGCTTAGGAGGGACAGGGGGCGAAAAACTGTTTTTT,CASSLGGTGGEKLFF
TRBJ1-5,-,TRBV28,-,TGTGCCAGCAGGCCGGGACAAGACTATTATAGCAATCAGCCCCAGCATTTT,CASRPGQDYYSNQPQHF
TRBJ1-2,-,TRBV7-8,-,TGTGCCAGCAGCTTAATAGGCGAGGCAGGGTCTCTTGATGGCTACACCTTC,CASSLIGEAGSLDGYTF
TRBJ1-4,TRBD1,TRBV2,-,TGTGCCAGCCTCAACTGGGACAGCGTCGATGCAACTAATGAAAAACTGTTTTTT,CASLNWDSVDATNEKLFF
TRBJ2-5,TRBD1,TRBV9,-,TGTGCCAGCAGCGGAGGGACAGGGGGGGAGACCCAGTACTTC,CASSGGTGGETQYF
TRBJ2-1,TRBD2,TRBV2,-,TGTGCCAGCAGGCGCTTGGGCGGGAGGGCCTATGAGCAGTTCTTC,CASRRLGGRAYEQFF
TRBJ2-7,-,TRBV18,few,TGTGCCAGCTCACCACCGACAGTCTACGAGCAGTACTTC,CASSPPTVYEQYF
TRBJ2-7,TRBD1,TRBV6-1,-,TGTGCCAGCAGTGACGGGACAGCGCGGGACGAGCAGTACTTC,CASSDGTARDEQYF
TRBJ2-3,-,TRBV4-1,-,TGCGCCAGCAGCCCCGAGGGTTCGAGCACAGATACGCAGTATTTT,CASSPEGSSTDTQYF
TRBJ1-2,TRBD1,TRBV11-2,-,TGTGCCAGCAGCTCCCCCCGACAGGGGTCCATCTACACCTTC,CASSSPRQGSIYTF
TRBJ2-5,TRBD2,TRBV4-2,-,TGTGCCAGCAGCCAAGGGGCTAGCGGGAGTGAGACCCAGTACTTC,CASSQGASGSETQYF
TRBJ2-1,-,TRBV7-6,-,TGTGCCAGCAGCCCCCTAGGCCTCTACAATGAGCAGTTCTTC,CASSPLGLYNEQFF
TRBJ2-3,TRBD1,TRBV5-4,-,TGTGCCAGCAGCCCCAGGGGGCAGGCAGATACGCAGTATTTT,CASSPRGQADTQYF
TRBJ1-5,TRBD1,TRBV6-5,few,TGTGCCAGCAGTGGGACAGAGAATCAGCCCCAGCATTTT,CASSGTENQPQHF
TRBJ2-7,-,TRBV28,few,TGTGCCGCATACAACAGGGACCGCTACGAGCAGTACTTC,CAAYNRDRYEQYF
TRBJ2-7,-,TRBV4-2,-,TGTGCCAGCAGCCAAGAGGGGCTCGATTCCTACGAGCAGTACTTC,CASSQEGLDSYEQYF
TRBJ2-3,TRBD2,TRBV5-1,once,TGCGCCAGCAGCTTGGTCGCGGGAGCTGCCACAGATACGCAGTATTTT,CASSLVAGAATDTQYF
TRBJ2-1,TRBD2,TRBV30,-,TGTGCCTGGAGTGTGCCGAGCGGGAGGTGGAGTGAGCAGTTCTTC,CAWSVPSGRWSEQFF
TRBJ1-2,-,TRBV25-1,-,TGTGCCAGCAGCGGGGGAGACTACTATGGCTACACCTTC,CASSGGDYYGYTF
TRBJ1-4,TRBD1,TRBV30,-,TGTGCCTGGGCGCGGGGCAGGGGGCCTAATGAAAAACTGTTTTTT,CAWARGRGPNEKLFF
TRBJ2-1,-,TRBV28,-,TGTGCCAGCAACCATCTAGCGAGCTCCTACAATGAGCAGTTCTTC,CASNHLASSYNEQFF
TRBJ1-5,-,TRBV27,-,TGTGCCACCAAAGCGGGGGGTCAGCCCCAGCATTTT,CATKAGGQPQHF
TRBJ2-1,TRBD1,TRBV18,-,TGTGCCAGCGATTCCGGGACAGGGACATATAATGAGCAGTTCTTC,CASDSGTGTYNEQFF
TRBJ2-3,TRBD2,TRBV9,-,TGTGCCAGCAGCCACCCCCCCGGGACTAGTTCAGATACGCAGTATTTT,CASSHPPGTSSDTQYF
TRBJ2-5,TRBD2,TRBV6-5,few,TGTGCCAGCACCGCGGGACTAGCATTGGAGACCCAGTACTTC,CASTAGLALETQYF
TRBJ2-2,TRBD1,TRBV7-7,-,TGTGCTAGCAGCCTAACCCGGGACAGCTCGTTTCTCACCGGGGAGCTGTTTTTT,CASSLTRDSSFLTGELFF
TRBJ2-3,TRBD1,TRBV7-8,-,TGTGCCAGCAGCTTAGACAGGGGTACAGATACGCAGTATTTT,CASSLDRGTDTQYF
TRBJ2-7,-,TRBV6-1,-,TGTGCCAGCAGTGAAGAAGCGGGTACCTCTTCCTACGAGCAGTACTTC,CASSEEAGTSSYEQYF
TRBJ1-3,-,TRBV15,-,TGTGCCACCAGCAGCCCGGCAGGGGTGGGTGGAAACACCATATATTTT,CATSSPAGVGGNTIYF
TRBJ2-5,TRBD1,TRBV5-1,-,TGCGCCAGCAGCTCGGCTCCAGGGGGCAGGGGAGAGACCCAGTACTTC,CASSSAPGGRGETQYF
TRBJ1-2,-,TRBV5-1,-,TGCGCCAGCAGCAGCGGACTGGTTCGTGGCTACACCTTC,CASSSGLVRGYTF
TRBJ1-1,-,TRBV28,-,TGTGCCAGCAGTTTAAGGCTAGGGGTCGACACTGAAGCTTTCTTT,CASSLRLGVDTEAFF
TRBJ2-2,-,TRBV25-1,-,TGTGCCACGTCTGGGCCCTCGAGGGAGCTGTTTTTT,CATSGPSRELFF
TRBJ1-1,TRBD1,TRBV6-6,-,TGTGCCAGCAGTTACTCAGGGGGACAGGGGGTCGGAGCTTTCTTT,CASSYSGGQGVGAFF
TRBJ2-7,TRBD2,TRBV6-1,-,TGTGCCGGAAGGACTAGCGGCTCCTACGAGCAGTACTTC,CAGRTSGSYEQYF
TRBJ1-1,TRBD1,TRBV28,-,TGTGCCAGCAGTTTTCTTTCAGGGGGACTCACTGAAGCTTTCTTT,CASSFLSGGLTEAFF
TRBJ2-5,-,TRBV28,-,TGTGCCAGCAGCCCAGGGTCGTTGGGAGAGACCCAGTACTTC,CASSPGSLGETQYF
TRBJ2-1,-,TRBV18,-,TGTGCCAGCTCACCAGTACCTATAGTAGGAGCTTGGAATGAGCAGTTCTTC,CASSPVPIVGAWNEQFF
TRBJ2-7,-,TRBV11-2,-,TGTGCCAGCAGCCGAGACCCAACAGGGAGCTACGAGCAGTACTTC,CASSRDPTGSYEQYF